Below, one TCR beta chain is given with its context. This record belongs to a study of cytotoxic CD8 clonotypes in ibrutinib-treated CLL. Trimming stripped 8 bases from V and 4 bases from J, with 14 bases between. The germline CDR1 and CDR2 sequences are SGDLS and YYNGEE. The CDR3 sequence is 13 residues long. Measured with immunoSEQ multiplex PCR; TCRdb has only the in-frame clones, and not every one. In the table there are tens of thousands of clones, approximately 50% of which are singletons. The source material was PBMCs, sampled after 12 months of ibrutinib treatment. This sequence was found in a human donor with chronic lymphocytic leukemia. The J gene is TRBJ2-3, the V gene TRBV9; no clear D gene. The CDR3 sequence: CASSPGLADTQYF. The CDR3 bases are TGTGCCAGTTCTCCGGGCCTGGCAGATACGCAGTATTTT.